Each of the 13 T cell receptor beta chains below was sequenced from the same sample in a study of cytomegalovirus exposure and HLA in healthy donors. Primers: 60 Vbeta forward and 13 Jbeta reverse. The protocol was immunoSEQ multiplex PCR, while the TCRdb copy is restricted to in-frame clones and leaves out a portion. The specimen's table records 90,000 to 130,000 clones. Sequenced sample: PBMCs. The receptors were gathered from a man between 25 and 39 years old in good health and CMV-seronegative.

The chain employs TRBV23-1 and TRBJ2-7, with D possibly being TRBD1 (6 bases). TRBV23-1 carries the ORF label, with uncertain function. The CDR3 length is 15 residues. V was shortened by 4 bases and J by 3 bases, with 16 bases between the two germline ends. DNA for the CDR3: TGCGCCAGCAGTCGTACGGGGACATTATTCTACGAGCAGTACTTC. This codes for CASSRTGTLFYEQYF.

This sequence joins TRBV5-1 and TRBJ1-2; D gene uncertain. Trimming removed 0 bases from V and 9 bases from J, with 15 bases in between. The CDR3 length is 14 residues. Germline loops: CDR1 SGHRS, CDR2 YFSETQ. This chain's CDR3 is CASSLGEGLSRYTF. DNA for the CDR3: TGCGCCAGCAGCTTGGGGGAGGGCCTCAGCCGCTACACCTTC.

V is TRBV6-6 and J is TRBJ2-1; D might be TRBD1 (6 bases). The germline V gene has CDR1 MNHNY and CDR2 SVGAGI (reference sequence). CDR3 length: 13 amino acids. Trimming pared 5 bases from V and 5 bases from J, leaving 10 bases between. CDR3 region: CASSQQGDNEQFF. The DNA for the CDR3 is TGTGCCAGCAGTCAACAGGGCGACAATGAGCAGTTCTTC.

The V gene is TRBV7-2, the J gene TRBJ2-1; a weak D match, TRBD2 (5 bases). Between the trimmed V and J ends, which lost 1 base and 7 bases, there was a span of 8 bases. The CDR3 has 13 residues. Germline V gene lookup returns CDR1 SGHTA and CDR2 FQGNSA. In DNA form, the CDR3 reads TGTGCCAGCAGCTTAGATAGAGGGAATGAGCAGTTCTTC. Encoded protein: CASSLDRGNEQFF.

J is TRBJ2-2 and V is TRBV7-6, with 8 nucleotides matching TRBD2. Germline values: CDR1 SGHVS, CDR2 FNYEAQ. CDR3 length: 16 residues. Trimming took 3 bases from V and 3 from J; bases not matched to a gene: 6. This CDR3 reads CASSFLRSGDTGELFF. CDR3 DNA: TGTGCCAGCAGCTTCCTGCGTAGCGGGGACACCGGGGAGCTGTTTTTT.

J is TRBJ1-2 and V is TRBV10-3; a possible D gene is TRBD1 (6 bases). The V and J ends lost 11 bases and 4 bases respectively, with 17 bases between them. The CDR3 sequence is 13 residues long. The germline V gene encodes CDR1 ENHRY and CDR2 SYGVKD. Here the CDR3 reads CAGRSGEGYGYTF. CDR3 coding DNA: TGTGCCGGACGGTCAGGGGAGGGCTATGGCTACACCTTC.

The rearrangement uses TRBV7-6 and TRBJ1-2, with D possibly being TRBD1 (6 bases). The CDR3 is 13 amino acids. Trimming stripped 1 base from V and 7 bases from J, with 10 bases between. Germline V gene lookup returns CDR1 SGHVS and CDR2 FNYEAQ. CDR3 DNA sequence: TGTGCCAGCAGCTTAGACCCAGGGGCTGGCTACACCTTC. Its protein product is CASSLDPGAGYTF.

V usage is TRBV5-1 and J usage is TRBJ1-2; D ambiguous. The length of the CDR3 is 12 residues. V lost 0 bases to trimming and J lost 9 bases, with 9 bases between them. CDR1 SGHRS and CDR2 YFSETQ come from the germline V gene. The CDR3 region is CASSLGRGSYTF. Here the CDR3 DNA reads TGCGCCAGCAGCTTGGGGCGCGGGAGCTACACCTTC. Looking up the rest from reference TRBV5-1 and TRBJ1-2 gives the full variable domain: KAGVTQTPRYLIKTRGQQVTLSCSPISGHRSVSWYQQTPGQGLQFLFEYFSETQRNKGNFPGRFSGRQFSNSRSEMNVSTLELGDSALYLCASSLGRGSYTFGSGTRLTVV.

The CDR3 loop reads CASSVGASYNEQFF. The CDR3 DNA reads as TGTGCCAGCAGCGTAGGAGCCTCCTACAATGAGCAGTTCTTC. The chain uses TRBV9 and TRBJ2-1; D unclear. Trimming took 0 bases from V and 0 from J, leaving 4 bases between them. Per germline, CDR1 SGDLS and CDR2 YYNGEE. The CDR3 totals 14 residues. Full variable domain (remainder filled in from reference TRBV9 and TRBJ2-1): DSGVTQTPKHLITATGQRVTLRCSPRSGDLSVYWYQQSLDQGLQFLIQYYNGEERAKGNILERFSAQQFPDLHSELNLSSLELGDSALYFCASSVGASYNEQFFGPGTRLTVL.

The chain joins TRBV28 to TRBJ1-5, with D tentatively TRBD1 (6 bases). The CDR3 runs 15 residues. V shed 5 bases and J shed 2 bases, with 13 bases lying between them. The germline CDR1 and CDR2 sequences are MDHEN and SYDVKM. The DNA of the CDR3 is TGTGCCAGCAGTCACCCACAGGGAGGCAATCAGCCCCAGCATTTT. Protein sequence: CASSHPQGGNQPQHF. The whole variable domain, remainder taken from reference TRBV28 and TRBJ1-5, is DVKVTQSSRYLVKRTGEKVFLECVQDMDHENMFWYRQDPGLGLRLIYFSYDVKMKEKGDIPEGYSVSREKKERFSLILESASTNQTSMYLCASSHPQGGNQPQHFGDGTRLSIL.

J is TRBJ2-3 and V is TRBV5-8; 8 nucleotides align to TRBD2. Germline-derived CDR1 and CDR2 are SGHTS and YDEGEE. The CDR3 totals 18 residues. The V segment lost 9 bases and the J segment 1 base; nucleotides outside the gene matches: 19. This CDR3 reads CATHVGQGRAGGTDTQYF. The CDR3 DNA follows: TGTGCCACCCACGTCGGGCAGGGACGAGCGGGGGGCACAGATACGCAGTATTTT.

The chain employs TRBV9 and TRBJ2-2; D remains ambiguous. The CDR3 has 13 amino acids. Trimming took 0 bases from V and 7 from J, leaving 7 bases between them. Germline V gene data show CDR1 as SGDLS and CDR2 as YYNGEE. In nucleotides, the CDR3 is TGTGCCAGCAGCGTAGTGGGCTACGGGGAGCTGTTTTTT. This encodes CASSVVGYGELFF.

The chain recombines TRBV5-1 with TRBJ2-7, with 8 bases aligning to TRBD1. J was trimmed by 1 base and V by 5 bases; bases with no gene match: 5. The CDR3 consists of 14 residues. Germline V CDR1 and CDR2: SGHRS, YFSETQ. For the CDR3, the DNA is TGCGCCAGCAGTTCAGACAGGGGTTCCTACGAGCAGTACTTC. Its protein is CASSSDRGSYEQYF.